The present TCR beta chain was sequenced within a study of blood T cell repertoires in COVID-19. Looking at the study overall: COVID-19 samples collected from the United States, Italy and Spain covered acute and convalescent phases. From T cells, B-cell-depleted T cells, or PBMCs came the material, which was cDNA or gDNA.

The CDR3 is 13 amino acids. Germline CDR1 is SGHTA and CDR2 is FQGNSA. Between the trimmed V and J ends, which lost 0 bases and 10 bases, there was a span of 7 bases. This clone came up once. Only in-frame clones appear in the TCRdb table, and some are missing; sequencing was by immunoSEQ multiplex PCR. The data show over 150,000 clones, with around nine tenths seen just once and 15% to 20% held by the top ten. The Seattle patients joined while their infection was active and were tracked longitudinally afterward. The chain employs TRBV7-2 and TRBJ1-6; D unclear. Sequencing was done on a sample of peripheral blood. The source is a man over 45 with COVID-19, enrolled during active disease. CDR3 sequence (DNA): TGTGCCAGCAGCTTAGCGCGGGGATCACCCCTCCACTTT. This encodes CASSLARGSPLHF.